This T cell receptor beta chain was profiled in a study of CXCR3-negative and CXCR3-positive naive CD8 T cells. Overall study: Summed over all libraries, TRB reads came to roughly 150 million, with about 1.5 +/- 0.3 million per library.

Study findings and constraints: Much lower diversity was found in memory CD8+ cells, while both naive subsets had comparably high diversity. Relative to CXCR3-negative naive cells, CXCR3-positive naive cells had more hydrophobic TRB CDR3s.

Concerning this clonotype: Its specificity is not known.

CDR3 length equals 13 residues. Germline CDR1 is LNHDA and CDR2 is SQIVND (reference sequence). Through 5' RACE with UMI labels, the TRB cDNA libraries were prepared. TCRdb reworked the 5' RACE reads into one entry per CDR3 protein, no DNA. This table lists about 92,000 distinct CDR3 sequences. The sample consisted of naive CXCR3- CD8+ T cells from blood. The subset was: CD45RO-CCR7+CD27+CD95- naive CD8+ T cells lacking CXCR3 (TNR3-). The chain joins TRBV19 to TRBJ2-7; TCRdb reports TRBD2, a call that lacks DNA to check it against. The source of this sequence is a human donor in good health. Some clones in this sample may be carry-over from other donors' samples. This CDR3 reads CASSIDSPYEQYF.